This T cell receptor (beta chain) was captured by sequencing in a study of cytomegalovirus exposure and HLA in healthy donors. The data were produced by immunoSEQ multiplex PCR, yet TCRdb's version contains in-frame clones alone and is incomplete. The repertoire consists of some 170,000 clones, with around four fifths occurring once and the leading ten covering under 2.5%. The sample consisted of PBMCs. The source is a man aged 25-45 years in good health and CMV-seropositive.

The CDR3 loop reads CASSSVAGDSGNTIYF. The CDR3 DNA follows: TGTGCCAGCAGCTCCGTTGCAGGGGACTCTGGAAACACCATATATTTT. The V call is TRBV5-4, the J call TRBJ1-3, with D maybe TRBD1 (6 bases). V gave up 3 bases and J gave up 0 bases, with 13 bases separating them. The CDR3 extends over 16 amino acids. Germline values: CDR1 SGHNT, CDR2 YYREEE (reference sequence).